These 28 T cell receptor beta chains originate from one sample sequenced in a study of CD8 T cells in ankylosing spondylitis. From the 5' RACE reads, TCRdb called clonotypes with MiXCR, one entry per CDR3 protein. Among 200,000 to 250,000 distinct CDR3 sequences listed, 10% to 13% were seen once. Sequencing was done on a sample of blood, either unsorted or a sorted T cell fraction (not recorded which). The receptor source for this set is a male donor with ankylosing spondylitis or in good health (not recorded which).

In its sample, this clonotype was seen many times. The CDR3 DNA sequence: TGTGCCAGCAGCTTACGGTCAGCGAAAGACAATCAGCCCCAGCATTTT. It encodes CASSLRSAKDNQPQHF. The J gene is TRBJ1-5, the V gene TRBV7-2; D is undetermined. This CDR3 is 16 amino acids long. Trimming left V 2 bases short and J 3 bases short, with 14 bases between. Germline CDR1 reads SGHTA; CDR2 reads FQGNSA.

This clonotype was detected ten times or more. The chain is built from TRBV7-2 and TRBJ2-6; D remains unclear. Germline V lookup: CDR1 SGHTA, CDR2 FQGNSA. The CDR3 contains 16 residues. The ends were cut back, 7 bases at V and 7 bases at J, with 20 bases in the middle. In DNA form, the CDR3 reads TGTGCCAGCAACGAAGCCCCGGGTTTCTTAGCCAACGTCCTGACTTTC. Its translation is CASNEAPGFLANVLTF.

This clonotype was counted at least ten times. The chain couples TRBV20-1 to TRBJ2-1; 10 nucleotides agree with TRBD2. This CDR3 spans 17 amino acids. V dropped 4 bases and J dropped 4; count of bases not matched to a gene: 13. From germline, CDR1 is DFQATT and CDR2 SNEGSKA (reference sequence). The CDR3: CSAKGFHSGGVYNEQFF. The CDR3 region has the DNA TGCAGTGCTAAGGGATTCCACAGCGGGGGGGTTTACAATGAGCAGTTCTTC.

The chain uses TRBV3-1 and TRBJ2-7; 9 nucleotides line up with TRBD2. Germline assignment: CDR1 LGHDT and CDR2 YNNKEL (reference sequence). Trimming took 5 bases from V and 2 from J; bases not matched to a gene: 7. The CDR3 contains 15 residues. The CDR3 region has the DNA TGTGCCAGCAGCTATCTAGCGGGGCTCACCTACGAGCAGTACTTC. This sequence encodes CASSYLAGLTYEQYF.

This clonotype was picked up many times. The CDR3 DNA reads as TGTGCCAGCAGTTCAAGTCCGGGGACTGAAGCTTTCTTT. This gives the protein CASSSSPGTEAFF. The V call is TRBV12-3 or TRBV12-4, the J call TRBJ1-1, with D hard to call. The CDR3 length is 13 residues. Trimming removed 4 bases at V and 5 bases at J, with 11 bases between.

This clonotype showed up just a few times. The genes are TRBV3-1 and TRBJ2-7; 11 nucleotides line up with TRBD2. V dropped 4 bases and J dropped 2; count of bases not matched to a gene: 7. Germline-derived CDR1 and CDR2 are LGHDT and YNNKEL (reference sequence). The CDR3 is 16 amino acids. The CDR3 protein is CASSPIIAGGAYEQYF. For the CDR3, the DNA is TGTGCCAGCAGCCCGATTATAGCGGGGGGGGCCTACGAGCAGTACTTC.

This clonotype appeared many times. The J gene is TRBJ2-3, the V gene TRBV5-6; maybe TRBD1 (5 bases). V was trimmed by 4 bases and J by 3 bases, leaving 18 bases between them. The CDR3 runs 16 residues. CDR1 is SGHDT and CDR2 is YYEEEE in the germline V gene. The CDR3 spells CASSLRGQGWTDTQYF. The CDR3, as DNA: TGTGCCAGCAGCCTCAGAGGCCAGGGATGGACAGATACGCAGTATTTT.

In this sample, this clonotype turned up many times. V is TRBV7-9 and J is TRBJ2-1, with 8 bases lining up with TRBD1. Per germline, CDR1 SEHNR and CDR2 FQNEAQ (reference sequence). V lost 4 bases and J lost 9; bases outside the gene matches: 8. This CDR3 is built from 14 residues. The CDR3 DNA follows: TGTGCCAGCAGCTCGCAGGACAGGGTAGGTGAGCAGTTCTTC. Translated, it gives CASSSQDRVGEQFF.

The V call is TRBV14, the J call TRBJ2-3; 8 positions match TRBD2. Germline CDR1 reads SGHDN; CDR2 reads FVKESK. V was pared by 0 bases and J by 1 base, with 6 bases of the junction left unmatched. The CDR3 extends over 17 amino acids. The CDR3 reads CASSQDGAAGGTDTQYF. As DNA, the CDR3 is TGTGCCAGCAGCCAAGATGGGGCAGCGGGGGGCACAGATACGCAGTATTTT. The entire variable domain, with the rest obtained from reference TRBV14 and TRBJ2-3, is as follows: EAGVTQFPSHSVIEKGQTVTLRCDPISGHDNLYWYRRVMGKEIKFLLHFVKESKQDESGMPNNRFLAERTGGTYSTLKVQPAELEDSGVYFCASSQDGAAGGTDTQYFGPGTRLTVL.

The V and J genes are TRBV20-1 and TRBJ2-1; 7 nucleotides align to TRBD1. The V gene end was trimmed by 7 bases and the J gene end by 8 bases; junction bases not matched to a gene: 11. Germline CDR1 DFQATT, CDR2 SNEGSKA (reference sequence). CDR3 length: 13 residues. As DNA, the CDR3 is TGCAGTGTCGACAGGGCTAATGACGATGAGCAGTTCTTC. Translating gives CSVDRANDDEQFF.

This clonotype has a count of ten or more. This rearrangement joins TRBV2 to TRBJ2-6, with TRBD1 matching 7 bases. The CDR3 loop spans 19 amino acids. V lost 6 bases to trimming and J lost 0 bases; unmatched junction nucleotides: 14. Germline CDR1 is SNHLY and CDR2 is FYNNEI. The CDR3 nucleotides are TGTGCCAGCAGAGGATTCCGGACAGGTGATTTCTCTGGGGCCAACGTCCTGACTTTC. It specifies CASRGFRTGDFSGANVLTF.

This clonotype was detected only a few times. Sequence at one end of the junction differs from germline and may be a read error. The rearrangement links TRBV10-3 to TRBJ2-3; 9 bases are a match to TRBD2. The CDR3 is 14 amino acids. Looked up from germline, CDR1 is ENHRY and CDR2 is SYGVKD. CDR3 DNA sequence: TGTGCCACCAGTCCGGGAGCGGGGGGCGATACGCAGTATTTT. This codes for CATSPGAGGDTQYF.

There are many counts of this clonotype. The J gene is TRBJ2-1, the V gene TRBV9, with D possibly being TRBD1 (6 bases). The germline CDR1 and CDR2 sequences are SGDLS and YYNGEE. V lost 4 bases and J 8 bases, leaving 16 bases between the germline ends. This CDR3 comprises 14 residues. For the CDR3, the DNA is TGTGCCAGCAGCTCCACAGGGAAGGGCCATGAGCAGTTCTTC. As protein: CASSSTGKGHEQFF.

The V call is TRBV3-1, the J call TRBJ2-4; TRBD2 agrees at 7 bases. From germline, CDR1 is LGHDT and CDR2 YNNKEL (reference sequence). The CDR3 runs 15 residues. With V trimmed by 4 bases and J by 6 bases, 9 bases remained unmatched. The CDR3 DNA sequence: TGTGCCAGCAGCCCCAGTGGGGGGAGGGGAAACATTCAGTACTTC. Amino acid sequence: CASSPSGGRGNIQYF.

This clonotype was counted a few times. The chain is built from TRBV20-1 and TRBJ2-2; 10 bases are shared with TRBD2. Unmatched junction bases numbered 10, after V lost 5 bases and J lost 1 base. The CDR3 is made up of 17 amino acids. CDR1 and CDR2 (germline): DFQATT, SNEGSKA (reference sequence). CDR3 DNA: TGCAGTGCTGGTGAGCGGCGACTAGCGGGGAACACCGGGGAGCTGTTTTTT. Residues: CSAGERRLAGNTGELFF.

The gene calls are TRBV12-3 or TRBV12-4 and TRBJ1-4, with 9 bases aligning to TRBD1. Germline trimming cut 8 bases from V and 6 bases from J; bases unmatched to any gene: 10. The CDR3 length is 15 residues. CDR3 protein: CASGDRGQGHEKLFF. The CDR3 nucleotides read TGTGCCAGCGGGGATAGAGGACAGGGGCATGAAAAACTGTTTTTT.

This clonotype occurred a few times. The CDR3 DNA reads TGCGCCAGCAGCCAAGATGCGGGGGCCTACGAGCAGTACTTC. As protein: CASSQDAGAYEQYF. V is TRBV4-1 and J is TRBJ2-7, with 7 positions matching TRBD2. The V gene's germline CDR1 is MGHRA and CDR2 YSYEKL. Trimming removed 0 bases from V and 2 bases from J; junction bases left unmatched: 1. The CDR3 covers 14 residues.

About this clonotype: This likely comes from a read error, as the CDR3 has no conserved phenylalanine or tryptophan at its end. The V call is TRBV7-3, the J call TRBJ2-3, with D hard to call. The CDR3 runs 15 residues. Trimming pared 2 bases from V and 6 bases from J, leaving 15 bases between. CDR1 is SGHTA and CDR2 is FQGTGA in the germline V gene. CDR3 nucleotide sequence: TGTGCCAGCAGCTTAGCACCAAGCCATGGGGATACGCAGTATTAT. It specifies CASSLAPSHGDTQYY.

This clonotype has at least ten counts. The chain is built from TRBV29-1 and TRBJ1-1, with D perhaps matching TRBD1 (6 bases). Germline assignment: CDR1 SQVTM and CDR2 ANQGSEA. The CDR3 is made up of 12 amino acids. Trimming cost V 5 bases and J 2 bases, with 9 bases left between them. This CDR3 reads CSVSRGNTEAFF. CDR3 coding DNA: TGCAGCGTTTCCAGGGGAAACACTGAAGCTTTCTTT. Supplemented by reference TRBV29-1 and TRBJ1-1, the full variable domain reads SAVISQKPSRDICQRGTSLTIQCQVDSQVTMMFWYRQQPGQSLTLIATANQGSEATYESGFVIDKFPISRPNLTFSTLTVSNMSPEDSSIYLCSVSRGNTEAFFGQGTRLTVV.

This clonotype showed up many times. The V gene is TRBV5-1, the J gene TRBJ2-1; the match to TRBD2 covers 12 bases. CDR1 is SGHRS, CDR2 YFSETQ, per germline. The CDR3 loop spans 16 amino acids. Trimming cost V 1 base and J 2 bases; bases outside gene matches: 1. The CDR3: CASSLTSGGPYNEQFF. The CDR3 DNA follows: TGCGCCAGCAGCTTGACTAGCGGGGGGCCCTACAATGAGCAGTTCTTC.

In its sample, this clonotype was seen a few times. The V gene is TRBV5-1, the J gene TRBJ2-1; 11 bases map to TRBD1. CDR1 is SGHRS and CDR2 is YFSETQ in the germline V gene. This CDR3 is built from 16 residues. With V trimmed by 6 bases and J by 7 bases, 12 bases remained unmatched. Here the CDR3 DNA reads TGCGCCAGCAACCCGACCGGACAGGGGGCAACAAATGAGCAGTTCTTC. It codes for CASNPTGQGATNEQFF.

On this clonotype itself: The junction and the germline gene differ at one end; a read error may be behind it. CDR3 sequence: CSSNDRLNTEAFF. The CDR3 DNA reads as TGTTCCAGCAATGACAGGCTGAACACTGAAGCTTTCTTT. This rearrangement joins TRBV2 to TRBJ1-1; weak D call: TRBD1 (6 bases). CDR3 length equals 13 residues. CDR1 SNHLY and CDR2 FYNNEI come from the germline V gene.

Only a few counts were recorded for this clonotype. V is TRBV11-2 and J is TRBJ2-5; 8 bases line up with TRBD1. V was pared by 1 base and J by 4 bases, with 14 bases of the junction left unmatched. This CDR3 spans 18 amino acids. CDR1 and CDR2 from the germline V gene are SGHAT and FQNNGV. The CDR3 DNA reads TGTGCCAGCAGCTTAGGTCTCGGGCAGGGGGCTTTGGGAGAGACCCAGTACTTC. Translating it yields CASSLGLGQGALGETQYF.

In its sample, this clonotype was seen many times. This chain links TRBV29-1 with TRBJ1-5; 7 bases agree with TRBD1. Germline V gives CDR1 SQVTM, CDR2 ANQGSEA. With V trimmed by 6 bases and J by 1 base, 9 bases remained unmatched. This CDR3 comprises 15 residues. CDR3 residues: CSVARQGGSNQPQHF. In DNA, the CDR3 is TGCAGCGTCGCTAGACAGGGCGGAAGCAATCAGCCCCAGCATTTT.

In its sample, this clonotype was seen many times. The chain uses TRBV20-1 and TRBJ1-3, with D possibly being TRBD1 (5 bases). Trimming took 6 bases from V and 2 from J, leaving 11 bases between them. The CDR3 is 13 residues long. Germline CDR1 and CDR2: DFQATT and SNEGSKA (reference sequence). The CDR3 reads CSAPSGAGNTIYF. In DNA, the CDR3 is TGCAGTGCCCCGTCGGGGGCTGGAAACACCATATATTTT.

Only a few counts were recorded for this clonotype. The CDR3: CASSSSGQRGSPLHF. The CDR3 nucleotides are TGTGCCAGCAGCTCCTCGGGACAGAGGGGATCACCCCTCCACTTT. V usage is TRBV7-2 and J usage is TRBJ1-6; TRBD1 agrees at 7 bases. The CDR3 is made up of 15 amino acids. Trimming at V came to 4 bases and at J to 10 bases, leaving 10 bases not matched to a gene. Looked up from germline, CDR1 is SGHTA and CDR2 is FQGNSA.

This clonotype was observed many times. The chain links TRBV20-1 to TRBJ2-7, with TRBD2 matching over 8 bases. The trim removed 2 bases at V and 5 bases at J, leaving 8 bases unmatched. The CDR3 sequence is 14 residues long. Germline assignment: CDR1 DFQATT and CDR2 SNEGSKA (reference sequence). The chain's CDR3 is CSARQAGESHEQYF. CDR3 nucleotide sequence: TGCAGTGCTAGACAAGCGGGGGAGTCTCACGAGCAGTACTTC.

The CDR3 DNA follows: TGTGCCAGCTCAACAGACGGACAGAGCGCTAATGAAAAACTGTTTTTT. This sequence encodes CASSTDGQSANEKLFF. The chain employs TRBV18 and TRBJ1-4; perhaps TRBD1 as D (6 bases). The V end lost 5 bases, the J end lost 3 bases, and 16 bases lay between the germline ends. The germline V gene has CDR1 KGHSH and CDR2 LQKENI. The CDR3 is made up of 16 amino acids.